One sample yielded the 30 T cell receptor beta chains listed below, sequenced in a study of T cell clonality in common variable immunodeficiency. Produced via immunoSEQ multiplex PCR; TCRdb's table is partial and in-frame only. Altogether 40,000 to 65,000 clones were found in the sample, and no singletons occur. Sequences were obtained from peripheral blood mononuclear cells. Receptors were obtained from a person aged 18 to 75 in good health.

About this clone itself: The CDR3 is cut off 3 residues early in the read; its end comes from the germline J gene. The J gene is TRBJ2-7, the V gene TRBV19, with 12 bases identical to TRBD2. After removal of 6 bases from V and 3 bases from J, the junction contained 6 bases not matched to a gene. The CDR3 loop spans 15 amino acids. Germline loops: CDR1 LNHDA, CDR2 SQIVND (reference sequence). The sequenced part of the CDR3 DNA is TGTGCCAGTAGCGGTACTAGCGGGAGGATCTACGAG. This encodes CASSGTSGRIYE. The entire CDR3 reads CASSGTSGRIYEQYF.

Concerning this clone itself: The sequenced fragment ends 3 residues before the CDR3 boundary, so the rest is inferred from the germline J gene. The J gene is TRBJ1-2, the V gene TRBV7-9; D unclear. CDR1 and CDR2 (germline): SEHNR, FQNEAQ (reference sequence). CDR3 length: 14 amino acids. CDR3 amino acids: CASSLYGDSYDYTF. The sequenced part of the CDR3 DNA is TGTGCCAGCAGCTTGTACGGAGACTCCTACGAC. The variable domain in full, completed from reference TRBV7-9 and TRBJ1-2, reads DTGVSQNPRHKITKRGQNVTFRCDPISEHNRLYWYRQTLGQGPEFLTYFQNEAQLEKSRLLSDRFSAERPKGSFSTLEIQRTEQGDSAMYLCASSLYGDSYDYTFGSGTRLTVV.

This clone was observed at least ten times. The read falls 3 residues short of the CDR3 end, and the missing part is taken from the germline J gene. The chain uses TRBV7-8 and TRBJ2-2, with D possibly TRBD1 on 6 matching bases. The V end was cut by 1 base, the J end by 1 base, with 10 bases between. The CDR3 length is 16 residues. Germline CDR1 reads SGHVS; CDR2 reads FQNEAQ. Here the CDR3 reads CASSLDGQLNTGELFF. CDR3 bases read: TGTGCCAGCAGCTTAGACGGACAGCTGAACACCGGGGAG. Looking up the rest from reference TRBV7-8 and TRBJ2-2 gives the full variable domain: GAGVSQSPRYKVAKRGQDVALRCDPISGHVSLFWYQQALGQGPEFLTYFQNEAQLDKSGLPSDRFFAERPEGSVSTLKIQRTQQEDSAVYLCASSLDGQLNTGELFFGEGSRLTVL.

A remark on this clone: The read stops 3 residues short of the end of the CDR3; the missing end is completed from the germline J gene. The chain employs TRBV19 and TRBJ2-2, with TRBD1 as a possible D gene (6 bases). Germline V gives CDR1 LNHDA, CDR2 SQIVND (reference sequence). The CDR3 runs 14 residues. CDR3: CASSFRGQNSPLFF. CDR3 DNA, as far as it was read: TGTGCCAGTAGTTTCAGGGGTCAGAATTCACCG.

Points on this clone: The observed sequence ends 3 residues before the CDR3 terminus, with the missing tail filled in from the germline J gene. This chain uses TRBV5-1 with TRBJ2-3; the match to TRBD2 covers 14 bases. CDR3 length: 16 residues. Germline V CDR1 and CDR2: SGHRS, YFSETQ. The DNA read from the CDR3 is TGCGCCAGCAGCTCCGGACTAGCGGGAGGCCAGCAAACG. Its translation is CASSSGLAGGQQT. The entire CDR3 protein reads CASSSGLAGGQQTQYF. Supplemented by reference TRBV5-1 and TRBJ2-3, the full variable domain reads KAGVTQTPRYLIKTRGQQVTLSCSPISGHRSVSWYQQTPGQGLQFLFEYFSETQRNKGNFPGRFSGRQFSNSRSEMNVSTLELGDSALYLCASSSGLAGGQQTQYFGPGTRLTVL.

This clone has a handful of counts. The sequence runs out 3 residues before the end of the CDR3; the remainder is reconstructed from the germline J gene. The chain employs TRBV6-2 or TRBV6-3 and TRBJ1-2; D remains ambiguous. V gave up 2 bases and J gave up 4 bases, with 8 bases separating them. The germline gives CDR1 MNHEY, CDR2 SVGEGT. This CDR3 is 13 amino acids long. The covered CDR3 bases are TGTGCCAGCAGTTACGAACAAAGCTATGGC. Residues: CASSYEQSYG. The whole CDR3 is CASSYEQSYGYTF.

This clone has ten or more counts. Read coverage stops 3 residues before the CDR3 terminus; the germline J gene supplies the remainder. The chain recombines TRBV11-2 with TRBJ2-1; 7 bases are a match to TRBD1. Germline CDR1 is SGHAT and CDR2 is FQNNGV. The CDR3 loop spans 13 amino acids. J gave up 6 bases and V 4 bases, and 3 bases lay outside the gene matches. CDR3: CASSWGTANEQFF. The part of the CDR3 DNA that was read is TGTGCCAGCAGCTGGGGGACAGCCAATGAG.

This clone occurred many times. The read stops 3 residues short of the end of the CDR3; the missing end is completed from the germline J gene. The chain is built from TRBV20-1 and TRBJ2-7; 7 nucleotides line up with TRBD1. Trimming cost V 5 bases and J 3 bases; bases outside gene matches: 7. The length of the CDR3 is 13 residues. Looked up from germline, CDR1 is DFQATT and CDR2 is SNEGSKA (reference sequence). The sequenced part of the CDR3 DNA is TGCAGTGCTCACCCGACAGGGAACTACGAG. It is translated as CSAHPTGNYE. The CDR3 reads in full as CSAHPTGNYEQYF.

At least ten counts were recorded for this clone. CDR3 bases read: TGTGCCAGCAGACTCGTCTCCGGGGAG. Translating gives CASRLVSGE. The full CDR3 protein is CASRLVSGELFF. V usage is TRBV12-3 or TRBV12-4 and J usage is TRBJ2-2; the D is unclear. The sequence runs out 3 residues before the end of the CDR3; the remainder is reconstructed from the germline J gene. V was cut by 6 bases and J by 6 bases, with 8 bases left in between. The CDR3 sequence is 12 residues long.

This clone was recorded a few times. The missing CDR3 end, 3 residues past where the read stops, is filled in from the germline J gene. The chain uses TRBV11-2 and TRBJ2-3, with TRBD1 matching 9 bases. The CDR3 is 15 amino acids. Germline CDR1 reads SGHAT; CDR2 reads FQNNGV. The part of the CDR3 DNA that was read is TGTGCCAGCAGCCTCGGACAGGGGAGGTGGGAGACG. This encodes CASSLGQGRWET. The CDR3 in its entirety is CASSLGQGRWETQYF.

There are many counts of this clone. The CDR3 is cut off 3 residues early in the read; its end comes from the germline J gene. The chain couples TRBV19 to TRBJ2-1, with TRBD1 matching over 8 bases. CDR1 and CDR2 (germline): LNHDA, SQIVND (reference sequence). This CDR3 comprises 15 residues. The trim removed 5 bases at V and 6 bases at J, leaving 9 bases unmatched. CDR3 DNA, as far as it was read: TGTGCCAGTAGTGTACGGGGACAGGCCCTCAATGAG. This gives the protein CASSVRGQALNE. The full CDR3 protein is CASSVRGQALNEQFF.

This clone came up a few times. With the read ending 3 residues before the CDR3 end, the germline J gene is used to fill in that end. This chain links TRBV7-2 with TRBJ2-2; D call uncertain. CDR1 SGHTA and CDR2 FQGNSA come from the germline V gene. This CDR3 has 15 amino acids. This CDR3 is CASSPARVLNSPLFF. The covered CDR3 bases are TGTGCCAGCAGCCCGGCTCGGGTCCTCAATTCACCG.

The sequenced part of the CDR3 DNA is TGTGCCAGCAGCTTACAGCGGGAAAGAAATGAG. Translation: CASSLQRERNE. The whole CDR3 reads CASSLQRERNEQFF. The J gene is TRBJ2-1, the V gene TRBV11-3; 7 bases align to TRBD2. The read ends 3 residues early relative to the CDR3; the germline J gene fills the gap. The CDR3 spans 14 residues. The V segment lost 2 bases and the J segment 7 bases; nucleotides outside the gene matches: 5. CDR1 and CDR2 from the germline V gene are SGHNT and YENEEA.

In its sample, this clone was seen many times. With the read ending 3 residues before the CDR3 end, the germline J gene is used to fill in that end. The chain employs TRBV7-8 and TRBJ2-3; the D is unclear. Germline-derived CDR1 and CDR2 are SGHVS and FQNEAQ. The CDR3 is 12 amino acids. Deletions cut 5 bases from V and 2 bases from J, with 5 bases between. The DNA read from the CDR3 is TGTGCCAGCAGCCCCTACACAGATACG. As protein: CASSPYTDT. In full, the CDR3 is CASSPYTDTQYF.

The table lists this clone with many counts. The CDR3 goes on 3 residues after the read ends, and that part is filled in from the germline J gene. This chain connects TRBV29-1 to TRBJ1-1, with a tentative D call TRBD1 (6 bases). Germline CDR1 reads SQVTM; CDR2 reads ANQGSEA. The CDR3 extends over 15 amino acids. Trimming shortened V by 7 bases and J by 1 base, and 19 bases separated the two germline ends. The CDR3 DNA, read in part, is TGCAGCGGGTATCTGGCAGGGGCGGAGAACACTGAA. Translation gives CSGYLAGAENTE. The whole CDR3 protein reads CSGYLAGAENTEAFF.

Within the sample, this clone is medium-sized. The CDR3 end lies 3 residues beyond the end of the read and is filled in from the germline J gene. The chain joins TRBV6-4 to TRBJ1-2; 7 bases agree with TRBD1. The CDR3 is made up of 14 amino acids. After removal of 0 bases from V and 4 bases from J, the junction contained 2 bases not matched to a gene. CDR1 is MRHNA, CDR2 SNTAGT, per germline. The CDR3 spells CASSDSGGAYGYTF. CDR3 DNA (partial): TGTGCCAGCAGTGACTCAGGGGGCGCCTATGGC.

There are many counts of this clone. The DNA read from the CDR3 is TGTGCCTGGGTGGACAGGGGGCTTGGGGGCACTGAA. Amino acid sequence: CAWVDRGLGGTE. The whole CDR3 region reads CAWVDRGLGGTEAFF. The chain has TRBV30 and TRBJ1-1; 11 nucleotides line up with TRBD1. Sequencing ends 3 residues short of the CDR3 end; the germline J gene provides the rest. The CDR3 runs to 15 residues. The V and J ends lost 5 bases and 4 bases, in that order; junction bases with no gene match: 9. CDR1 is GTSNPN, CDR2 SVGIG, per germline (reference sequence).

This clone was seen ten or more times. The read terminates 3 residues before the CDR3 end, so the remaining end is supplied by the germline J gene. This chain joins TRBV5-6 and TRBJ1-5; a weak D match, TRBD1 (5 bases). CDR1 SGHDT and CDR2 YYEEEE come from the germline V gene. V was trimmed by 2 bases and J by 9 bases, leaving 15 bases between them. The CDR3 is made up of 14 amino acids. The CDR3 sequence is CASSLLGGGGPQHF. The sequenced CDR3 bases are TGTGCCAGCAGCTTATTGGGGGGTGGAGGGCCC.

The sample holds a few counts of this clone. The observed sequence ends 3 residues before the CDR3 terminus, with the missing tail filled in from the germline J gene. V usage is TRBV5-4 and J usage is TRBJ2-1; a weak D match, TRBD2 (6 bases). Trimming took 5 bases from V and 0 from J, leaving 12 bases between them. Germline CDR1 SGHNT, CDR2 YYREEE (reference sequence). The CDR3 runs 15 residues. This CDR3 is CASRLAGSSYNEQFF. CDR3 bases read: TGTGCCAGCAGACTGGCGGGGAGCTCCTACAATGAG.

In its sample, this clone was seen a few times. The CDR3 end falls 3 residues outside the read, so it is completed with the germline J gene. V and J are TRBV5-1 and TRBJ2-1; weak D call: TRBD2 (5 bases). Germline V gives CDR1 SGHRS, CDR2 YFSETQ. The CDR3 has 16 amino acids. Trimming took 0 bases from V and 8 from J, leaving 18 bases between them. The CDR3 loop is CASSLDPTRSGHEQFF. Incomplete CDR3 DNA: TGCGCCAGCAGCTTGGACCCTACTAGATCTGGCCATGAG. The full variable domain, in which reference TRBV5-1 and TRBJ2-1 provide the parts outside the CDR3, is KAGVTQTPRYLIKTRGQQVTLSCSPISGHRSVSWYQQTPGQGLQFLFEYFSETQRNKGNFPGRFSGRQFSNSRSEMNVSTLELGDSALYLCASSLDPTRSGHEQFFGPGTRLTVL.

This clone was seen a handful of times. This may stem from a read error, because a much larger clone lies one nucleotide away. The read gets to within 3 residues of the CDR3 end, and the germline J gene fills in the rest. The rearrangement uses TRBV19 and TRBJ2-2; 8 nucleotides agree with TRBD1. Germline V gives CDR1 LNHDA, CDR2 SQIVND (reference sequence). This CDR3 is 17 amino acids long. CDR3 residues: CASSILLYRTGNEKLFF. The CDR3 DNA, read in part, is TGTGCCAGTAGTATATTGTTGTATAGGACAGGGAATGAAAAG.

Of note for this clone: The read terminates 3 residues ahead of where the CDR3 ends, so the germline J gene completes it. The genes are TRBV11-1 and TRBJ1-6; 7 nucleotides line up with TRBD1. The CDR3 consists of 14 residues. Germline CDR1 SGHAT, CDR2 FQDESV (reference sequence). After removal of 4 bases from V and 7 bases from J, the junction contained 4 bases not matched to a gene. This CDR3 reads CASSSWTGNSPLHF. Partial CDR3 DNA: TGTGCCAGCAGCTCCTGGACAGGAAATTCACCC.

With regard to this clone: Sequencing ends 3 residues short of the CDR3 end; the germline J gene provides the rest. The V and J genes are TRBV18 and TRBJ1-2; D might be TRBD1 (5 bases). Deletions cut 5 bases from V and 7 bases from J, with 14 bases between. Germline V gene sequence: CDR1 KGHSH, CDR2 LQKENI. The CDR3 is 13 residues long. The covered CDR3 bases are TGTGCCAGCTCATCCTCGAGAGGGGTTGGC. It yields the protein CASSSSRGVG. The CDR3 as a whole reads CASSSSRGVGYTF.

As for this clone: The CDR3 end is not reached by the read, which stops 3 residues before it; the germline J gene fills it in. The chain combines TRBV7-6 with TRBJ2-2; D unresolved. CDR3 length equals 15 residues. Germline V CDR1 and CDR2: SGHVS, FNYEAQ. Trimming pared 1 base from V and 6 bases from J, leaving 12 bases between. CDR3 sequence reads: CASSLESAPAGELFF. The sequenced CDR3 bases are TGTGCCAGCAGCTTAGAAAGTGCTCCGGCCGGGGAG.

At least ten counts were recorded for this clone. The CDR3 DNA, read in part, is TGTGCCAGCAAGGGACTAGCGGACTACAATGAG. Its translation: CASKGLADYNE. The CDR3 in its entirety is CASKGLADYNEQFF. The genes are TRBV2 and TRBJ2-1, with 11 bases that match TRBD2. The observed sequence ends 3 residues before the CDR3 terminus, with the missing tail filled in from the germline J gene. The CDR3 has 14 residues. The trim removed 7 bases at V and 3 bases at J, leaving 2 bases unmatched. Germline V lookup: CDR1 SNHLY, CDR2 FYNNEI.

This clone showed up just a few times. The read halts 3 residues ahead of the CDR3 end, with the missing end drawn from the germline J gene. The chain employs TRBV5-6 and TRBJ1-1; 7 bases line up with TRBD1. Germline V gene sequence: CDR1 SGHDT, CDR2 YYEEEE. The CDR3 length is 15 residues. Losses at the gene ends were 6 bases for V and 0 bases for J; bases not matched to a gene: 8. The CDR3 sequence: CASNKQGIVNTEAFF. The sequenced part of the CDR3 DNA is TGTGCCAGCAACAAACAGGGGATTGTGAACACTGAA.

This clone was seen repeatedly, ten times or more. Read sequence stops 3 residues before the CDR3 end, and the germline J gene provides the missing end. This chain links TRBV30 with TRBJ2-6; D unclear. The CDR3 runs to 14 residues. Germline loops: CDR1 GTSNPN, CDR2 SVGIG (reference sequence). Trimming took 3 bases from V and 0 from J, leaving 6 bases between them. The CDR3 DNA, read in part, is TGTGCCTGGAGACACGTCTCTGGGGCCAACGTC. Protein sequence: CAWRHVSGANV. The complete CDR3 protein is CAWRHVSGANVLTF.

Comments on this clone: The CDR3 end falls 3 residues outside the read, so it is completed with the germline J gene. V is TRBV2 and J is TRBJ1-5; D is perhaps TRBD1 (5 bases). Germline CDR1 and CDR2: SNHLY and FYNNEI. This CDR3 spans 17 amino acids. Trimming removed 2 bases from V and 0 bases from J, with 14 bases in between. Partial CDR3 DNA: TGTGCCAGCAGTGAAAAGACGAGACAGTATAGCAATCAGCCC. Translated, it gives CASSEKTRQYSNQP. The full CDR3 reads CASSEKTRQYSNQPQHF.

In this sample, this clone turned up many times. CDR3 amino acids: CAWRGQFFSYEQYF. Incomplete CDR3 DNA: TGTGCCTGGCGGGGACAGTTCTTCTCCTACGAG. The chain couples TRBV30 to TRBJ2-7; TRBD1 matches 7 bases. The missing CDR3 end, 3 residues past where the read stops, is filled in from the germline J gene. Germline V gene lookup returns CDR1 GTSNPN and CDR2 SVGIG (reference sequence). The CDR3 runs 14 residues. Germline trimming cut 5 bases from V and 0 bases from J; bases unmatched to any gene: 7.

This clone has a count of ten or more. From the germline J gene comes the end of the CDR3, since the read stops 3 residues before it. J is TRBJ1-2 and V is TRBV18; no reliable D call. Per the germline V gene, CDR1 is KGHSH and CDR2 is LQKENI. This CDR3 region has 13 residues. V lost 2 bases, J lost 2 bases, and 6 bases lay in between. This CDR3 reads CASSPSGNYGYTF. Partial CDR3 DNA: TGTGCCAGCTCACCATCGGGGAACTATGGC.